Each of the 16 T cell receptor beta chains below was sequenced from the same sample in a study of blood T cell repertoires in COVID-19. Libraries were prepared by immunoSEQ multiplex PCR; TCRdb keeps only in-frame clonotypes and omits some of them. The sample contains 150,000 or so clones, approximately 82% of which appear only once. The sequenced material came from peripheral blood. The receptors come from a human donor with acute or convalescent COVID-19. The donor label of this sample is uncertain.

The chain links TRBV6-9 to TRBJ2-5; 8 nucleotides match TRBD1. The germline CDR1 and CDR2 sequences are MNHGY and SVAAGI. This CDR3 is 16 amino acids long. V gave up 5 bases and J gave up 4 bases; unmatched junction bases: 12. As DNA, the CDR3 is TGTGCCAGCAGTCCTTCCCAGGGGGCCCGGACAGAGACCCAGTACTTC. Its translation: CASSPSQGARTETQYF.

This chain connects TRBV30 to TRBJ1-3; D not resolved. Looked up from germline, CDR1 is GTSNPN and CDR2 is SVGIG (reference sequence). This CDR3 contains 14 residues. The ends were cut back, 4 bases at V and 4 bases at J, with 14 bases in the middle. CDR3 region: CAWNSGPWGNTIYF. In DNA, the CDR3 is TGTGCCTGGAACTCCGGTCCCTGGGGAAACACCATATATTTT.

Regarding this clone: At one end, the junction sequence differs from germline, possibly due to a read error. The chain has TRBV11-2 and TRBJ2-7, with 8 bases aligning to TRBD1. CDR1 is SGHAT, CDR2 FQNNGV, per germline. The CDR3 spans 13 residues. As DNA, the CDR3 is TGTGCCAGCAGCCCACAGGGGGAGGCTGAAGAGGACTTC. It encodes CASSPQGEAEEDF.

This chain connects TRBV25-1 to TRBJ1-2, with 10 bases aligning to TRBD1. Germline CDR1 MGHDK, CDR2 SYGVNS. CDR3 size: 14 residues. The trim removed 2 bases at V and 7 bases at J, leaving 4 bases unmatched. This chain's CDR3 is CASSEGGQGFGYTF. Written as DNA, the CDR3 is TGTGCCAGCAGTGAAGGGGGACAGGGGTTTGGCTACACCTTC.

The chain joins TRBV18 to TRBJ2-5, with 8 bases that match TRBD2. The CDR3 sequence is 16 residues long. J lost 5 bases, V lost 6 bases, and 14 bases had no gene match. Germline V gene data show CDR1 as KGHSH and CDR2 as LQKENI. The CDR3 sequence: CASSSNLAGTGETQYF. The DNA of the CDR3 is TGTGCCAGCTCGTCTAACTTAGCGGGGACTGGGGAGACCCAGTACTTC.

V usage is TRBV13 and J usage is TRBJ2-7; 10 bases fit TRBD1. CDR3 length: 15 amino acids. Per the germline V gene, CDR1 is PRHDT and CDR2 is FYEKMQ (reference sequence). V lost 5 bases and J lost 4; bases outside the gene matches: 8. The CDR3 region is CASSAEGQGRYEQYF. The CDR3 DNA follows: TGTGCCAGCAGCGCGGAGGGACAGGGGCGGTACGAGCAGTACTTC.

This rearrangement joins TRBV5-6 to TRBJ1-4, with 8 nucleotides matching TRBD1. This CDR3 contains 15 residues. The germline V gene has CDR1 SGHDT and CDR2 YYEEEE. V dropped 0 bases and J dropped 8; count of bases not matched to a gene: 6. CDR3 residues: CASSLAGRGQEKLFF. DNA for the CDR3: TGTGCCAGCAGCTTGGCCGGCAGGGGGCAAGAAAAACTGTTTTTT.

This clone is a singleton in its sample. This chain's CDR3 is CASSQVRGQTTEAFF. DNA of the CDR3: TGCGCCAGCAGCCAAGTACGGGGACAGACCACTGAAGCTTTCTTT. The chain has TRBV4-3 and TRBJ1-1; 7 positions match TRBD1. Trimming cost V 1 base and J 4 bases; bases outside gene matches: 6. Germline assignment: CDR1 LGHNA and CDR2 YSLEER. The CDR3 is made up of 15 amino acids.

The genes are TRBV19 and TRBJ2-2; D might be TRBD1 (5 bases). The CDR3 extends over 16 amino acids. The germline V gene encodes CDR1 LNHDA and CDR2 SQIVND (reference sequence). The germline V and J ends were trimmed by 6 bases and 3 bases, with 17 bases remaining between them. The CDR3 sequence is CASSPLGEQDTGELFF. The CDR3 DNA reads TGTGCCAGTAGCCCTCTCGGAGAACAGGACACCGGGGAGCTGTTTTTT.

V is TRBV2 and J is TRBJ1-5; weak D call: TRBD1 (6 bases). The CDR3 contains 14 residues. Trimming removed 5 bases from V and 3 bases from J, with 11 bases in between. Looked up from germline, CDR1 is SNHLY and CDR2 is FYNNEI. In DNA, the CDR3 is TGTGCCAGCAGTCAACAGGGCCCCAATCAGCCCCAGCATTTT. Translated, it gives CASSQQGPNQPQHF.

The chain combines TRBV6-6 with TRBJ1-2; TRBD1 matches 9 bases. The CDR3 has 15 amino acids. The germline V gene has CDR1 MNHNY and CDR2 SVGAGI (reference sequence). V trimming: 5 bases; J trimming: 4 bases; junction bases outside the gene matches: 8. CDR3 coding DNA: TGTGCCAGCAGTGACGGGACAGGGAGAGCCTATGGCTACACCTTC. Its protein product is CASSDGTGRAYGYTF.

The rearrangement links TRBV19 to TRBJ2-1; weak D call: TRBD2 (6 bases). Trimming pared 4 bases from V and 8 bases from J, leaving 15 bases between. Germline CDR1 reads LNHDA; CDR2 reads SQIVND (reference sequence). The CDR3 spans 14 residues. The CDR3 spells CASSTHRDFDEQFF. CDR3 nucleotides: TGTGCCAGTAGTACACACCGGGACTTCGATGAGCAGTTCTTC. The full variable domain, its missing parts supplied by reference TRBV19 and TRBJ2-1, is DGGITQSPKYLFRKEGQNVTLSCEQNLNHDAMYWYRQDPGQGLRLIYYSQIVNDFQKGDIAEGYSVSREKKESFPLTVTSAQKNPTAFYLCASSTHRDFDEQFFGPGTRLTVL.

This clone has only one observation. The chain couples TRBV18 to TRBJ1-1; 8 nucleotides agree with TRBD1. Germline assignment: CDR1 KGHSH and CDR2 LQKENI. This CDR3 has 14 amino acids. Losses at the gene ends were 6 bases for V and 5 bases for J; bases not matched to a gene: 8. The CDR3 protein is CASSLRGQNTEAFF. The CDR3 DNA follows: TGTGCCAGCTCCCTCAGGGGGCAAAATACTGAAGCTTTCTTT.

This rearrangement joins TRBV27 to TRBJ2-2; 7 bases are shared with TRBD1. The CDR3 loop spans 16 amino acids. The J segment lost 4 bases and the V segment lost 5 bases, leaving 10 bases of the junction unmatched. The V gene's germline CDR1 is MNHEY and CDR2 SMNVEV (reference sequence). CDR3 nucleotides: TGTGCCAGCAGTCCTCGACAGGGTCCCACCACCGGGGAGCTGTTTTTT. Amino acids: CASSPRQGPTTGELFF.

This rearrangement joins TRBV7-2 to TRBJ2-7, with TRBD2 as a possible D gene (6 bases). This CDR3 contains 14 residues. CDR1 and CDR2 (germline): SGHTA, FQGNSA. Deletions cut 2 bases from V and 2 bases from J, with 10 bases between. The DNA for the CDR3 is TGTGCCAGCAGCTTAAGTAGCGGAACCTACGAGCAGTACTTC. Encoded protein: CASSLSSGTYEQYF.

The V call is TRBV11-2, the J call TRBJ1-1, with a possible D match to TRBD1 (6 bases). Between the trimmed V and J ends, which lost 1 base and 11 bases, there was a span of 14 bases. The CDR3 extends over 13 amino acids. Germline V gene sequence: CDR1 SGHAT, CDR2 FQNNGV. The CDR3 loop reads CASSLGLPTGAFF. DNA of the CDR3: TGTGCCAGCAGCTTAGGGCTGCCTACAGGGGCTTTCTTT.